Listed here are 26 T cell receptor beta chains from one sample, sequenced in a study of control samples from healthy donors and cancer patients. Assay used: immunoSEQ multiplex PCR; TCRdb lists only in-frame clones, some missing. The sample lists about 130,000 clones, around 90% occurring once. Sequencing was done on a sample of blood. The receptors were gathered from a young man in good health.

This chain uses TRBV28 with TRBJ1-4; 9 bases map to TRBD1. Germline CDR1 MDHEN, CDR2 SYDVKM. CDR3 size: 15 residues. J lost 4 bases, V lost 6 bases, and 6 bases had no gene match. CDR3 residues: CASRFWDRVNEKLFF. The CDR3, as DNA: TGTGCCAGCAGGTTCTGGGACAGGGTTAATGAAAAACTGTTTTTT.

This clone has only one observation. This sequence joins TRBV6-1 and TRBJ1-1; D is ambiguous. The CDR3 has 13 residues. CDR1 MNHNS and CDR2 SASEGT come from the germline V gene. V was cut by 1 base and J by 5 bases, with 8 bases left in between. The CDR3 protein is CASSEVEETEAFF. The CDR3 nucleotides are TGTGCCAGCAGTGAAGTAGAGGAGACTGAAGCTTTCTTT.

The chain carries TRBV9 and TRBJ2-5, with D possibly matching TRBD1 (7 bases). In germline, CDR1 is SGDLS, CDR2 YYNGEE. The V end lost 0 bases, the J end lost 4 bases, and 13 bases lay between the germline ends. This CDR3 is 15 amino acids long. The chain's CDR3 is CASSVGNRGGETQYF. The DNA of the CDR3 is TGTGCCAGCAGCGTAGGAAACAGGGGAGGAGAGACCCAGTACTTC.

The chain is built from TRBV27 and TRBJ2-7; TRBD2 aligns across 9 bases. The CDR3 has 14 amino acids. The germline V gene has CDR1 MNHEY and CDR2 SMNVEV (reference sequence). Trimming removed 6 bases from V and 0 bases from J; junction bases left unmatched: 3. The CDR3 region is CASRQAGGSYEQYF. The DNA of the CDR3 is TGTGCCAGCAGGCAAGCGGGAGGCTCCTACGAGCAGTACTTC.

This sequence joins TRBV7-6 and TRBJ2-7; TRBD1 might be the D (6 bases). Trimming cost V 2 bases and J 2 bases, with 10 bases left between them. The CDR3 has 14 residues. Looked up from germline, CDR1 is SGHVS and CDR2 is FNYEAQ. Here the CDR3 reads CASSLRTDPYEQYF. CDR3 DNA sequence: TGTGCCAGCAGCTTACGGACAGATCCCTACGAGCAGTACTTC.

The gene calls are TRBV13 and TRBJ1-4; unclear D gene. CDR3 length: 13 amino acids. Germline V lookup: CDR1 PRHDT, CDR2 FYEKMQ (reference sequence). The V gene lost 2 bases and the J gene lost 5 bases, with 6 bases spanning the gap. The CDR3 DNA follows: TGTGCCAGCAGCTTAAGACGAAATGAAAAACTGTTTTTT. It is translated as CASSLRRNEKLFF. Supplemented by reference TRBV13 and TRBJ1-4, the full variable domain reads AAGVIQSPRHLIKEKRETATLKCYPIPRHDTVYWYQQGPGQDPQFLISFYEKMQSDKGSIPDRFSAQQFSDYHSELNMSSLELGDSALYFCASSLRRNEKLFFGSGTQLSVL.

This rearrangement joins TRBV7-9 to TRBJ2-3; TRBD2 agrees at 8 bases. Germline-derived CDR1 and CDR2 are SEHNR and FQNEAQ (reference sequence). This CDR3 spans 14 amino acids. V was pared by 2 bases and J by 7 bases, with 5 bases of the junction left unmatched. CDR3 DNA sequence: TGTGCCAGCAGCTTACGGCTAGCGGGTCATACGCAGTATTTT. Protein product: CASSLRLAGHTQYF.

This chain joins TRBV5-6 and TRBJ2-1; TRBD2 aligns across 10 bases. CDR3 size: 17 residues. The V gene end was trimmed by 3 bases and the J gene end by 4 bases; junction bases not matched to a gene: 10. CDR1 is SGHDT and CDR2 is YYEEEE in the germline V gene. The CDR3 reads CASSSLAGLTTYNEQFF. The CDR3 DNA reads TGTGCCAGCAGCTCACTAGCGGGGCTTACTACTTACAATGAGCAGTTCTTC.

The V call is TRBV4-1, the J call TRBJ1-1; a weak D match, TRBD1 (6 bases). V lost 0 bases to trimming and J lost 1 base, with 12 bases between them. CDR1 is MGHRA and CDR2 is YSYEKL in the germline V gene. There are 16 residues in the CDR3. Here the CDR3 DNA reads TGCGCCAGCAGCCAAGATAGGGCCAGGGGGAACACTGAAGCTTTCTTT. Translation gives CASSQDRARGNTEAFF.

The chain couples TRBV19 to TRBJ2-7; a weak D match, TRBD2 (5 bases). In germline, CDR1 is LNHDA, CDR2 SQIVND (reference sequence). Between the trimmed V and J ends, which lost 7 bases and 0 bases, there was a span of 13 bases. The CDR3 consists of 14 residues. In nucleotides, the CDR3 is TGTGCCAGTAAACCGGACTGGAGCTCCTACGAGCAGTACTTC. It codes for CASKPDWSSYEQYF.

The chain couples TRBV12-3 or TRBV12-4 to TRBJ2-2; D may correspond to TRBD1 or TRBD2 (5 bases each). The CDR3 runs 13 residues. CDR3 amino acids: CATHWGSTGELFF. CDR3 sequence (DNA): TGTGCTACCCACTGGGGGTCCACCGGGGAGCTGTTTTTT.

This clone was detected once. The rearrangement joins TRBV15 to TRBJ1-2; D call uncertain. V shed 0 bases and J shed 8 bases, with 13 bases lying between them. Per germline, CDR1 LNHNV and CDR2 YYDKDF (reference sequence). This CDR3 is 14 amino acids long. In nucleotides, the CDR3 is TGTGCCACCAGCAGAGAGGGTGGGGTTGGCGGCTACACCTTC. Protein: CATSREGGVGGYTF.

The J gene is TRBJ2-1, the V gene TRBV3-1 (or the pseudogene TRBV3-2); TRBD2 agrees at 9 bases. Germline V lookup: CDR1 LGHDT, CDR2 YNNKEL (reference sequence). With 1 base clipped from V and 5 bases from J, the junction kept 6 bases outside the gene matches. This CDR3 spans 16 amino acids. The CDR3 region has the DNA TGTGCCAGCAGCCAAGTTGGGCTAGCGGGGCACAATGAGCAGTTCTTC. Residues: CASSQVGLAGHNEQFF.

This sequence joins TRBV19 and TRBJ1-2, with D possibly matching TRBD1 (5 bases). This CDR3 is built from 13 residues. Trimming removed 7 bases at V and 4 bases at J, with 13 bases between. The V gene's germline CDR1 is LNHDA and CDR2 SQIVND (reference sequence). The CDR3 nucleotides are TGTGCCAGTAACTCGCAGGGACGCTATGGCTACACCTTC. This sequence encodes CASNSQGRYGYTF.

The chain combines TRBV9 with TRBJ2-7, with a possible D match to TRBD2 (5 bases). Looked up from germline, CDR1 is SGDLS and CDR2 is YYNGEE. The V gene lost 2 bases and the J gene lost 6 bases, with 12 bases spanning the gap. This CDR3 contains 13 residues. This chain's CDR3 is CASSVREDGEQYF. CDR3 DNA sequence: TGTGCCAGCAGCGTGAGGGAAGACGGCGAGCAGTACTTC. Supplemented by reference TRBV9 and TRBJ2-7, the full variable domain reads DSGVTQTPKHLITATGQRVTLRCSPRSGDLSVYWYQQSLDQGLQFLIQYYNGEERAKGNILERFSAQQFPDLHSELNLSSLELGDSALYFCASSVREDGEQYFGPGTRLTVT.

The CDR3 bases are TGTGCCAGCAGCTTACGCCAGACCGGGGAGCTGTTTTTT. It yields the protein CASSLRQTGELFF. V usage is TRBV7-2 and J usage is TRBJ2-2; unclear D gene. Trimming pared 2 bases from V and 5 bases from J, leaving 6 bases between. Per the germline V gene, CDR1 is SGHTA and CDR2 is FQGNSA. CDR3 size: 13 residues.

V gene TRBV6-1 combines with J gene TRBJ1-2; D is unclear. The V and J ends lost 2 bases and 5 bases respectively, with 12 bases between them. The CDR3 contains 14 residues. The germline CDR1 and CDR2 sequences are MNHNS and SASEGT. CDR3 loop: CASSERLAAYGYTF. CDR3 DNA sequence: TGTGCCAGCAGTGAACGACTGGCAGCTTATGGCTACACCTTC.

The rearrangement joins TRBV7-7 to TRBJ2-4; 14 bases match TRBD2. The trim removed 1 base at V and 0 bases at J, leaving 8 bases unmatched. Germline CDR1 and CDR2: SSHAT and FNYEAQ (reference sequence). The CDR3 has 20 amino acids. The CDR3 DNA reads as TGTGCCAGCAGCTTAGAGGCAGGACTAGCGGGGGGACGAGCCAAAAACATTCAGTACTTC. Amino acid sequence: CASSLEAGLAGGRAKNIQYF.

CDR3 nucleotide sequence: TGCGCCAGCAGCTTGGTGACAGGAATCTACAATGAGCAGTTCTTC. This translates into CASSLVTGIYNEQFF. The rearrangement links TRBV5-1 to TRBJ2-1, with TRBD1 as a possible D gene (6 bases). V lost 0 bases and J lost 3, with 10 bases in between. Germline assignment: CDR1 SGHRS and CDR2 YFSETQ. The CDR3 consists of 15 residues.

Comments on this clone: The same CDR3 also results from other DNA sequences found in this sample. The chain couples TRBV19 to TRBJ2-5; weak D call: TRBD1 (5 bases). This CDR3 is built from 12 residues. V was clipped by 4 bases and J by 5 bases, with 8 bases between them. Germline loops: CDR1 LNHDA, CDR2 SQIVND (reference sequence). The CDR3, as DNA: TGTGCCAGTAGTAGCCCAGGGGAGACCCAGTACTTC. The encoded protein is CASSSPGETQYF.

CDR3 amino acids: CASSRGAGNTIYF. CDR3 nucleotides: TGTGCCAGCAGTAGAGGGGCTGGAAACACCATATATTTT. This sequence joins TRBV6-5 and TRBJ1-3; TRBD1 is a possible D gene (5 bases). The V gene lost 5 bases and the J gene lost 2 bases, with 7 bases spanning the gap. The CDR3 totals 13 residues. From germline, CDR1 is MNHEY and CDR2 SVGAGI.

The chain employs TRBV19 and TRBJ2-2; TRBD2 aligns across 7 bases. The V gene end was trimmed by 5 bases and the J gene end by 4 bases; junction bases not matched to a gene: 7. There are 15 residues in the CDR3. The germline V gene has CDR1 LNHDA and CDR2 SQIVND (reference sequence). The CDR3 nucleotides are TGTGCCAGTAGTCCACCTGGGAGGGGCACCGGGGAGCTGTTTTTT. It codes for CASSPPGRGTGELFF.

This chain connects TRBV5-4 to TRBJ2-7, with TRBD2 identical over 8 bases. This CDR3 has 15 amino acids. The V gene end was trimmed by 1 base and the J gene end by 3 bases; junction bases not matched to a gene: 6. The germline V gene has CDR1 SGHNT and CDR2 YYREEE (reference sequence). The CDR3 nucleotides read TGTGCCAGCAGCTTGACTAGCGGTCCATTCTACGAGCAGTACTTC. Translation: CASSLTSGPFYEQYF.

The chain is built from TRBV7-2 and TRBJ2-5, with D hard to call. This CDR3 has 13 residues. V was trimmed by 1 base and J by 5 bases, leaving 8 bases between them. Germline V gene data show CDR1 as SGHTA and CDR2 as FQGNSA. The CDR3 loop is CASSLGVRETQYF. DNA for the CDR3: TGTGCCAGCAGCTTAGGGGTTAGGGAGACCCAGTACTTC.

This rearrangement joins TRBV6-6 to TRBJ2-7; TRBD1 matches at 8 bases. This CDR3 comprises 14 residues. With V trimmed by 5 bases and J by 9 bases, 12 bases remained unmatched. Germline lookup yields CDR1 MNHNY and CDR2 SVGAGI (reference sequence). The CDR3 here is CASSPIGQGTAQYF. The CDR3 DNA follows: TGTGCCAGCAGTCCGATCGGACAGGGTACTGCGCAGTACTTC.

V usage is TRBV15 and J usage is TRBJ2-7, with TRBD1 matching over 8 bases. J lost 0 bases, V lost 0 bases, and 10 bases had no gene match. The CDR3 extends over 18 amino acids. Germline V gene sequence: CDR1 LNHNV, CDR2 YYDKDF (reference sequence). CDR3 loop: CATSREVWQGQASYEQYF. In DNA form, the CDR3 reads TGTGCCACCAGCAGAGAGGTCTGGCAGGGACAGGCCTCCTACGAGCAGTACTTC.